This paragraph reports one T cell receptor beta chain. Its antigen remains unknown. This entry comes from a study of sequential checkpoint blockade in melanoma. At the level of the study: Each arm's sequence ended with maintenance nivolumab. Study observations and caveats: In arm A, pretreatment tumor clonality was associated with response.

Clones were sequenced by immunoSEQ multiplex PCR, and TCRdb holds only the in-frame ones, with some missing. The data hold approximately 19,000 clones, with about 25% observed a single time. Germline loops: CDR1 SQVTM, CDR2 ANQGSEA. The CDR3 has 13 residues. Deletions cut 4 bases from V and 5 bases from J, with 14 bases between. Regarding treatment: randomized to nivolumab then ipilimumab (arm A) or the reverse (arm B). No patient had prior DNA-damaging chemotherapy. Sample: tumor tissue (inferred from file names), taken from a patient given nivolumab and ipilimumab in sequence. The J gene is TRBJ2-5, the V gene TRBV29-1, with a tentative D call TRBD2 (6 bases). The sequence came from a human donor with melanoma. The CDR3 bases are TGCAGCGTTGGTGTAACGCTAGCGGAGACCCAGTACTTC. It translates to CSVGVTLAETQYF.